This T cell receptor beta chain emerged from a study of brain T cells in children with intractable seizures. In the case of this clone: Its matching antigen is unknown.

General study findings and limits: Clones missing pre-surgery may reflect undersampling of that blood sample.

Assay used: immunoSEQ multiplex PCR; TCRdb lists only in-frame clones, some missing. The table includes about 64,000 clones, about 96% detected once. The sequence came from a boy in the first two years of life with focal cortical dysplasia and intractable seizures. Source: peripheral blood, taken at surgery.

The CDR3 nucleotides read TGTGCCAGCACCATACTAGCGTGGAATGAGCAGTTCTTC. It is translated as CASTILAWNEQFF. The rearrangement links TRBV12-3 or TRBV12-4 to TRBJ2-1; 7 bases are shared with TRBD2. Germline trimming cut 7 bases from V and 7 bases from J; bases unmatched to any gene: 7. The CDR3 runs to 13 residues.